The entry below describes one T cell receptor beta chain. Its antigen is not known. Amplification of TCR beta CDR3 regions was performed using RNA transcripts as template. HTBI primers drove first-round RT-PCR of the TCR CDR3. Via MiXCR, TCRdb re-called the multiplex PCR reads, giving one row per CDR3 protein. The sample has approximately 400,000 distinct CDR3 sequences; 15% to 18% are singletons. Germline V CDR1 and CDR2: MNHEY, SVGEGT. The CDR3 covers 14 residues. The germline V and J ends were trimmed by 2 bases and 5 bases, with 12 bases remaining between them. The record originates from a study of T cells in Graves' hyperthyroidism and ophthalmopathy. Study in general: Peripheral blood was secured at the point of initial diagnosis, before any treatment.

Findings and limits, study-wide: In the analysis, a 13 V-J model separated ophthalmopathy from stable hyperthyroidism.

The sequencing input was blood. The genes are TRBV6-2 or TRBV6-3 and TRBJ1-2, with a possible D match to TRBD1 (5 bases). The sequence came from a young woman with Graves' hyperthyroidism. The CDR3 reads CASSYLRAGYGYTF. The CDR3 coding sequence is TGTGCCAGCAGTTACCTCAGGGCGGGTTATGGCTACACCTTC.